This passage covers 17 T cell receptor beta chains from one sample sequenced in a study of Graves' ophthalmopathy and Graves' hyperthyroidism. RNA transcripts yielded amplified TCR beta CDR3 regions. Following a first-round RT-PCR that used HTBI primers, a second-round multiplex PCR was carried out. TCRdb passed the multiplex PCR reads through MiXCR, listing each CDR3 protein once. The sample yields over 650,000 distinct CDR3 sequences, over 40% seen once. The sequenced sample was peripheral blood. Receptors were obtained from an adult man with Graves' ophthalmopathy.

About this clonotype: A clone one base away is much larger, so this may be a read error. This chain joins TRBV7-9 and TRBJ2-2, with 10 bases that match TRBD2. V lost 4 bases and J lost 2; bases outside the gene matches: 4. Germline V gene data show CDR1 as SEHNR and CDR2 as FQNEAQ (reference sequence). CDR3 length equals 16 residues. Here the CDR3 DNA reads TGTGCCAGCAGCTCGGGACTAGCGCTAAACACCGGGGAGCTGTTTTTT. Protein: CASSSGLALNTGELFF.

This clonotype was detected only a few times. The chain carries TRBV30 and TRBJ1-2, with D tentatively TRBD1 (5 bases). The CDR3 totals 13 residues. Germline V gene lookup returns CDR1 GTSNPN and CDR2 SVGIG (reference sequence). Trimming removed 5 bases at V and 4 bases at J, with 14 bases between. The CDR3 nucleotides read TGTGCCTGGTCCGACGGGACCCGCTATGGCTACACCTTC. Translated, it gives CAWSDGTRYGYTF.

This clonotype has ten or more counts. This chain uses TRBV7-9 with TRBJ2-7; D may be TRBD1 (6 bases). V lost 3 bases to trimming and J lost 2 bases, with 8 bases between them. The CDR3 length is 13 residues. Germline values: CDR1 SEHNR, CDR2 FQNEAQ (reference sequence). DNA for the CDR3: TGTGCCAGCAGCTTCCGGGACACCTACGAGCAGTACTTC. Translated: CASSFRDTYEQYF.

There are many counts of this clonotype. CDR3 sequence: CASSIEGNQPQHF. DNA for the CDR3: TGTGCCAGCAGCATTGAAGGAAATCAGCCCCAGCATTTT. V and J are TRBV5-8 and TRBJ1-5, with D uncertain. The CDR3 loop spans 13 amino acids. With 4 bases removed from V and 4 bases from J, the gap between germline ends came to 9 bases. The V gene's germline CDR1 is SGHTS and CDR2 YDEGEE.

This clonotype was recorded only once. This clone may be a read error of a much larger clone one base away. The V and J genes are TRBV12-3 or TRBV12-4 and TRBJ1-1; TRBD1 matches at 8 bases. With 10 bases clipped from V and 6 bases from J, the junction kept 10 bases outside the gene matches. CDR3 length equals 13 residues. The CDR3 DNA reads as TGTGCCATCTCAACAGGGGGGGGAGCTGAAGCTTTCTTT. It yields the protein CAISTGGGAEAFF.

V gene TRBV7-9 combines with J gene TRBJ1-4; 7 bases align to TRBD1. V lost 4 bases, J lost 6 bases, and 17 bases stayed unmatched. The CDR3 has 18 amino acids. CDR1 is SEHNR and CDR2 is FQNEAQ in the germline V gene (reference sequence). The CDR3 bases are TGTGCCAGCAGCTCCAACCCAATGCGACAGGGTCGTTATGAAAAACTGTTTTTT. Translating gives CASSSNPMRQGRYEKLFF.

The V call is TRBV10-3, the J call TRBJ2-7; 10 positions agree with TRBD2. The CDR3 consists of 16 residues. Germline V lookup: CDR1 ENHRY, CDR2 SYGVKD. The J segment lost 2 bases and the V segment lost 10 bases, leaving 14 bases of the junction unmatched. The CDR3 loop reads CASSPGRLAGAYEQYF. For the CDR3, the DNA is TGTGCCAGCAGCCCAGGGCGGCTAGCGGGGGCCTACGAGCAGTACTTC.

This clonotype was observed at least ten times. The chain recombines TRBV6-6 with TRBJ1-2, with 7 bases fitting TRBD1. Losses at the gene ends were 2 bases for V and 2 bases for J; bases not matched to a gene: 8. Germline V CDR1 and CDR2: MNHNY, SVGAGI (reference sequence). The CDR3 consists of 16 residues. The CDR3 DNA is TGTGCCAGCAGTTACGGAACAGGGGCGGCCAACTATGGCTACACCTTC. It is translated as CASSYGTGAANYGYTF.

V gene TRBV6-5 combines with J gene TRBJ2-7, with 8 bases matching TRBD2. Germline-derived CDR1 and CDR2 are MNHEY and SVGAGI. CDR3 size: 15 residues. J lost 2 bases, V lost 6 bases, and 9 bases had no gene match. The CDR3 bases are TGTGCCAGCAGAGAGAGACTAGCGCTAACCTACGAGCAGTACTTC. Translated, it gives CASRERLALTYEQYF.

This chain connects TRBV25-1 to TRBJ1-6, with 10 bases identical to TRBD1. Per the germline V gene, CDR1 is MGHDK and CDR2 is SYGVNS. The CDR3 has 14 amino acids. J was trimmed by 9 bases and V by 6 bases; bases with no gene match: 5. The CDR3 DNA sequence: TGTGCCAGCAGACCCGGGACAGGGGCTTCACCCCTCCACTTT. This codes for CASRPGTGASPLHF.

This clonotype was seen repeatedly, ten times or more. One end of the junction is discordant with germline, which a read error may explain. The chain is built from TRBV7-7 and TRBJ2-2; 7 positions match TRBD2. The CDR3 is 16 amino acids. Germline CDR1 is SSHAT and CDR2 is FNYEAQ (reference sequence). CDR3 in amino acids: CASSLGGLENTGELFF. Written as DNA, the CDR3 is TGTGCTAGCAGCTTGGGCGGACTAGAGAACACCGGGGAGCTGTTTTTT.

V gene TRBV30 combines with J gene TRBJ2-7; 9 bases align to TRBD2. Germline V gene lookup returns CDR1 GTSNPN and CDR2 SVGIG (reference sequence). Trimming at V came to 7 bases and at J to 0 bases, leaving 4 bases not matched to a gene. The CDR3 is 13 amino acids. The CDR3 coding sequence is TGTGCCTTAAGACTAGCGGACTCCTACGAGCAGTACTTC. As protein: CALRLADSYEQYF.

This clonotype has just a few counts. V and J are TRBV4-1 and TRBJ2-7; D remains ambiguous. V lost 0 bases and J 3 bases, leaving 15 bases between the germline ends. Germline V CDR1 and CDR2: MGHRA, YSYEKL. CDR3 length equals 16 residues. CDR3 sequence reads: CASSQDRGQGYYEQYF. The CDR3 DNA reads TGCGCCAGCAGCCAAGATCGAGGCCAAGGCTACTACGAGCAGTACTTC.

This clonotype appeared many times. The chain joins TRBV7-9 to TRBJ2-5, with D tentatively TRBD2 (6 bases). The germline V gene has CDR1 SEHNR and CDR2 FQNEAQ (reference sequence). With 5 bases removed from V and 1 base from J, the gap between germline ends came to 11 bases. The CDR3 is made up of 14 amino acids. The CDR3 sequence: CASSPVLAQETQYF. CDR3 nucleotides: TGTGCCAGCAGCCCTGTACTAGCCCAAGAGACCCAGTACTTC.

Worth noting for this clonotype: Compared with germline, one end of the junction differs, possibly owing to a read error. In nucleotides, the CDR3 is TGTGGCAGCAGTTTAGGAGGGGAAAAACTGTTTTTT. The encoded protein is CGSSLGGEKLFF. The chain is built from TRBV25-1 and TRBJ1-4, with D uncertain. Germline-derived CDR1 and CDR2 are MGHDK and SYGVNS. This CDR3 is 12 amino acids long.

This chain links TRBV19 with TRBJ2-2, with D possibly matching TRBD1 (5 bases). The CDR3 consists of 13 residues. The V end lost 2 bases, the J end lost 5 bases, and 6 bases lay between the germline ends. The germline gives CDR1 LNHDA, CDR2 SQIVND (reference sequence). CDR3 DNA sequence: TGTGCCAGTAGTATAAAGGGGACCGGGGAGCTGTTTTTT. Its protein is CASSIKGTGELFF.

This clonotype was detected a few times. The chain links TRBV3-1 to TRBJ2-5; D is ambiguous. Germline values: CDR1 LGHDT, CDR2 YNNKEL (reference sequence). V was pared by 0 bases and J by 6 bases, with 14 bases between. The CDR3 totals 15 residues. CDR3 in amino acids: CASSQDLVASQTQYF. In DNA form, the CDR3 reads TGTGCCAGCAGCCAAGATCTTGTTGCTTCTCAGACCCAGTACTTC.